Listed here are 15 T cell receptor beta chains from one sample, sequenced in a study of shared clonotypes between healthy human individuals. Some clones are missing from TCRdb's copy, which holds only in-frame ones; the method was immunoSEQ multiplex PCR. The sample records approximately 640,000 clones, around 72% being singletons. Sequencing used memory CD4+ T cells sorted from blood. Subset here: CD45RA-negative fraction. The receptors were gathered from a woman younger than 45 in good health.

The V call is TRBV10-1, the J call TRBJ1-5; a weak D match, TRBD1 (5 bases). Germline V gene sequence: CDR1 WNHNN, CDR2 SYGVQD (reference sequence). CDR3 length: 13 residues. V lost 4 bases, J lost 5 bases, and 9 bases lay in between. CDR3 sequence reads: CASSAGRDQPQHF. The CDR3 region has the DNA TGCGCCAGCAGTGCAGGGAGGGATCAGCCCCAGCATTTT.

This chain joins TRBV5-1 and TRBJ2-3, with TRBD2 matching over 8 bases. Germline loops: CDR1 SGHRS, CDR2 YFSETQ. The CDR3 has 16 residues. Unmatched junction bases numbered 10, after V lost 7 bases and J lost 0 bases. The CDR3 protein is CASRDGLAFSTDTQYF. The CDR3 coding sequence is TGCGCCAGCCGAGATGGACTAGCCTTTAGCACAGATACGCAGTATTTT.

The chain uses TRBV29-1 and TRBJ2-1; weak D call: TRBD2 (6 bases). Germline V gene data show CDR1 as SQVTM and CDR2 as ANQGSEA. V dropped 8 bases and J dropped 7 bases, with 21 bases sitting between them. This CDR3 has 14 residues. CDR3 coding DNA: TGCAGCTTCCTCCGGGACTCTAGAGCAAATGAGCAGTTCTTC. Its protein is CSFLRDSRANEQFF.

The chain couples TRBV11-2 to TRBJ1-1, with D possibly being TRBD1 (5 bases). The CDR3 is 14 residues long. Trimming took off 2 bases at V and 5 bases at J, with 12 bases between the two ends. In germline, CDR1 is SGHAT, CDR2 FQNNGV. The CDR3 spells CASSLSQGDTEAFF. The CDR3 region has the DNA TGTGCCAGCAGCTTAAGCCAGGGCGATACTGAAGCTTTCTTT.

V usage is TRBV5-1 and J usage is TRBJ2-2; 8 bases map to TRBD2. Germline V gene data show CDR1 as SGHRS and CDR2 as YFSETQ. There are 16 residues in the CDR3. V dropped 4 bases and J dropped 0; count of bases not matched to a gene: 5. The CDR3 spells CASSVPLAANTGELFF. The CDR3 coding sequence is TGCGCCAGCAGCGTACCACTAGCGGCGAACACCGGGGAGCTGTTTTTT.

This chain uses TRBV7-2 with TRBJ2-1; 9 bases fit TRBD1. J gave up 10 bases and V 5 bases, and 9 bases lay outside the gene matches. CDR1 is SGHTA, CDR2 FQGNSA, per germline. The CDR3 has 14 amino acids. CDR3 sequence reads: CASSQTGGVIEQFF. The CDR3 DNA reads as TGTGCCAGCAGCCAGACAGGGGGAGTTATAGAGCAGTTCTTC.

J is TRBJ2-7 and V is TRBV18; TRBD2 might be the D (6 bases). The CDR3 spans 16 residues. CDR1 is KGHSH and CDR2 is LQKENI in the germline V gene. Trimming cost V 6 bases and J 3 bases, with 21 bases left between them. Written as DNA, the CDR3 is TGTGCCAGCTCCCGGGGCGTTCCGGGAGCTAACTACGAGCAGTACTTC. Translation: CASSRGVPGANYEQYF.

The chain joins TRBV7-3 to TRBJ1-4; 8 bases align to TRBD1. This CDR3 spans 18 amino acids. Germline lookup yields CDR1 SGHTA and CDR2 FQGTGA. The V and J ends lost 2 bases and 1 base, in that order; junction bases with no gene match: 9. CDR3 sequence (DNA): TGTGCCAGCAGCTTAGGCCAAGAGACAGGGGAAACTAATGAAAAACTGTTTTTT. Protein sequence: CASSLGQETGETNEKLFF.

The V call is TRBV27, the J call TRBJ1-2; a possible D gene is TRBD1 (5 bases). The germline CDR1 and CDR2 sequences are MNHEY and SMNVEV (reference sequence). V lost 3 bases and J lost 2, with 13 bases in between. This CDR3 region has 15 residues. The CDR3 is CASSFLTAGNYGYTF. The CDR3 DNA reads as TGTGCCAGCAGTTTCCTGACAGCAGGAAACTATGGCTACACCTTC.

The sample holds many counts of this clone. V is TRBV29-1 and J is TRBJ2-5; D perhaps matches TRBD1 (6 bases). Germline V gives CDR1 SQVTM, CDR2 ANQGSEA. CDR3 size: 12 residues. V was cut by 7 bases and J by 2 bases, with 11 bases left in between. The CDR3 is CSAQTGQETQYF. The CDR3 DNA sequence: TGCAGCGCTCAGACAGGACAAGAGACCCAGTACTTC.

This clone has a count of ten or more. CDR3 sequence reads: CASSLTFLAGQMRQFF. CDR3 in DNA: TGTGCCAGCAGTTTAACCTTTCTAGCGGGCCAGATGCGGCAGTTCTTC. This rearrangement joins TRBV27 to TRBJ2-1; 8 positions agree with TRBD2. The junction had 15 bases not matched to a gene; V was cut back by 2 bases and J by 12 bases. This CDR3 has 16 amino acids. CDR1 is MNHEY and CDR2 is SMNVEV in the germline V gene (reference sequence).

The V call is TRBV7-6, the J call TRBJ2-1, with TRBD2 matching over 11 bases. This CDR3 comprises 15 residues. Losses at the gene ends were 4 bases for V and 9 bases for J; bases not matched to a gene: 8. Per germline, CDR1 SGHVS and CDR2 FNYEAQ. CDR3 sequence: CASSSLAGGRGEQFF. The CDR3 DNA reads as TGTGCCAGCAGCTCCTTAGCGGGAGGGAGGGGTGAGCAGTTCTTC.

The chain has TRBV18 and TRBJ2-1, with 11 bases lining up with TRBD2. The CDR3 sequence is 16 residues long. V lost 4 bases to trimming and J lost 2 bases; unmatched junction nucleotides: 4. CDR1 and CDR2 (germline): KGHSH, LQKENI. DNA for the CDR3: TGTGCCAGCTCACTTCCGGGACTAGCGGCCTACAATGAGCAGTTCTTC. Protein: CASSLPGLAAYNEQFF.

This clone came up once. The genes are TRBV27 and TRBJ1-2; D may be TRBD1 (6 bases). V was trimmed by 2 bases and J by 3 bases, leaving 7 bases between them. CDR1 and CDR2 from the germline V gene are MNHEY and SMNVEV (reference sequence). The CDR3 has 13 residues. The CDR3 is CASSLNRDYGYTF. CDR3 in DNA: TGTGCCAGCAGTTTAAACAGGGACTATGGCTACACCTTC.

As to this clone: Other DNA sequences from this sample encode an identical CDR3 as well. The chain recombines TRBV18 with TRBJ2-5; 10 bases line up with TRBD1. V shed 3 bases and J 2 bases; nucleotides not matched to a gene: 0. The germline V gene encodes CDR1 KGHSH and CDR2 LQKENI. The CDR3 is made up of 14 amino acids. CDR3 loop: CASSPGQGQETQYF. CDR3 bases: TGTGCCAGCTCACCGGGACAGGGGCAAGAGACCCAGTACTTC. The entire variable domain, with the rest obtained from reference TRBV18 and TRBJ2-5, is as follows: NAGVMQNPRHLVRRRGQEARLRCSPMKGHSHVYWYRQLPEEGLKFMVYLQKENIIDESGMPKERFSAEFPKEGPSILRIQQVVRGDSAAYFCASSPGQGQETQYFGPGTRLLVL.